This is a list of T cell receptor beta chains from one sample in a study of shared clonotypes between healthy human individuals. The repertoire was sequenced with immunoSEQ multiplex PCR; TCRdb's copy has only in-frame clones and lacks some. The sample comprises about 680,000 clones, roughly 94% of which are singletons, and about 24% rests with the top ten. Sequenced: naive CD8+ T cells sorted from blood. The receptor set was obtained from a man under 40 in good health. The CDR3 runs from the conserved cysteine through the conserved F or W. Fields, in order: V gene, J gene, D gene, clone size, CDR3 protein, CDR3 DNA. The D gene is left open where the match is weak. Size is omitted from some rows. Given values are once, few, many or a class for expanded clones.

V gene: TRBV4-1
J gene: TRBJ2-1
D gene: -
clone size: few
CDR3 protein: CASSQVPHGSGEQFF
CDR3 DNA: TGCGCCAGCAGCCAAGTTCCACACGGGAGCGGGGAGCAGTTCTTC

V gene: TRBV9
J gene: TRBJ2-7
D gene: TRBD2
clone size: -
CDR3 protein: CASSVASTSTYEQYF
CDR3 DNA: TGTGCCAGCAGCGTAGCTTCGACTAGCACCTACGAGCAGTACTTC

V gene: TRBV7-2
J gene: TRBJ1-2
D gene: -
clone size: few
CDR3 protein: CASTGARWYGYTF
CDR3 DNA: TGTGCCAGCACCGGGGCCAGGTGGTATGGCTACACCTTC

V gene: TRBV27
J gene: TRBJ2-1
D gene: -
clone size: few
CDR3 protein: CASSGRVRGSSVRNEQFF
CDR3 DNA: TGTGCCAGCAGTGGCAGGGTTCGCGGCTCCTCCGTCCGCAATGAGCAGTTCTTC

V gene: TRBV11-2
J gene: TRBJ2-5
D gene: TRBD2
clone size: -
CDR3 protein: CASSPSGRATGETQYF
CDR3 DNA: TGTGCCAGCAGCCCTAGCGGGAGGGCAACAGGGGAGACCCAGTACTTC

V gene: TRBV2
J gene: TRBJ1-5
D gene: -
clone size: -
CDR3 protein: CASSEVTEVGPQHF
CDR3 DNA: TGTGCCAGCAGTGAAGTCACCGAAGTCGGGCCCCAGCATTTT

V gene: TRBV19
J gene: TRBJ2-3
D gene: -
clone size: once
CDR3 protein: CASSIDRTTVSTDTQYF
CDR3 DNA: TGTGCCAGTAGTATAGATCGGACAACCGTTAGTACAGATACGCAGTATTTT

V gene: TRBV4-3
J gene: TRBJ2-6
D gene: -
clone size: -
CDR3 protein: CASSLSVTGTGANVLTF
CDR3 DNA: TGCGCCAGCAGCCTCAGTGTAACAGGGACGGGGGCCAACGTCCTGACTTTC

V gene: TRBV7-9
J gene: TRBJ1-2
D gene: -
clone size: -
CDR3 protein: CASSLGQDISYGYTF
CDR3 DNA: TGTGCCAGCAGCTTAGGGCAGGATATTTCGTATGGCTACACCTTC

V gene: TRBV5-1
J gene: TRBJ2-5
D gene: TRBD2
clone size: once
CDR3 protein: CASSFNSIAGDRETQYF
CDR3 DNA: TGCGCCAGCAGCTTCAATTCAATAGCGGGAGATCGAGAGACCCAGTACTTC

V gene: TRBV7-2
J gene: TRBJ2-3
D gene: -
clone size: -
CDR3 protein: CASSLVSLGAQYF
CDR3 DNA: TGTGCCAGCAGCTTAGTTAGCCTTGGGGCGCAGTATTTT

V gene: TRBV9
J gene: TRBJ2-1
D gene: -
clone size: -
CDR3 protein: CASSAWASNEQFF
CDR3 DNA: TGTGCCAGCAGCGCGTGGGCTAGCAATGAGCAGTTCTTC

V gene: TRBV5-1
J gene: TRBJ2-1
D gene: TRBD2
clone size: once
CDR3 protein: CASSLEGTSGMNEQFF
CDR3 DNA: TGCGCCAGCAGCTTGGAGGGGACTAGCGGGATGAATGAGCAGTTCTTC

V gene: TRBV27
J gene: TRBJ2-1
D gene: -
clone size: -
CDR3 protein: CASSLQHPRGEQFF
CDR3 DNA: TGTGCCAGCAGTTTACAACACCCTCGCGGTGAGCAGTTCTTC

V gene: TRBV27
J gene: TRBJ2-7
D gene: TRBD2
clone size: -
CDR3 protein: CASSLSGRAYEQYF
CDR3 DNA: TGTGCCAGCAGTTTAAGCGGGAGGGCGTACGAGCAGTACTTC

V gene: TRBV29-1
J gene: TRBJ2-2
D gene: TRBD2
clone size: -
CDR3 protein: CSVVGTSGDLNTGELFF
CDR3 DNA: TGCAGCGTTGTCGGTACTAGCGGAGACTTAAACACCGGGGAGCTGTTTTTT

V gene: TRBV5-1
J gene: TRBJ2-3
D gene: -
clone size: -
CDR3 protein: CASSPGGLGAGERDTQYF
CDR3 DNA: TGCGCCAGCAGCCCTGGAGGATTGGGGGCGGGAGAACGAGATACGCAGTATTTT

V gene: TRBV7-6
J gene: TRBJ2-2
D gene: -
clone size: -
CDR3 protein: CASSLVVLGNTGELFF
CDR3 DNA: TGTGCCAGCAGCTTAGTGGTATTGGGGAACACCGGGGAGCTGTTTTTT

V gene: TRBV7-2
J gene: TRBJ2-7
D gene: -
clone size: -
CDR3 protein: CASSLILDSYEQYF
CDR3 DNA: TGTGCCAGCAGCTTAATCCTAGACTCCTACGAGCAGTACTTC

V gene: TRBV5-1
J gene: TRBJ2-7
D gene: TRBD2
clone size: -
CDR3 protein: CASSWLAGGLRTTYEQYF
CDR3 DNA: TGCGCCAGCAGTTGGCTAGCGGGAGGGTTACGTACAACCTACGAGCAGTACTTC

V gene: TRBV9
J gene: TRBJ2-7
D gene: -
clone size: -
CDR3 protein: CASSLGRSYEQYF
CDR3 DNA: TGTGCCAGCAGCTTGGGACGGTCCTACGAGCAGTACTTC

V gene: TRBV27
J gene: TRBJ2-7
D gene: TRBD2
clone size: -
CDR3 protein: CASSFSGSYYEQYF
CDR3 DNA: TGTGCCAGCAGTTTTAGCGGGAGTTACTACGAGCAGTACTTC

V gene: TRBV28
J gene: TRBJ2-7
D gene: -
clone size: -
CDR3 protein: CASSPGQNTYEQYF
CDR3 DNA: TGTGCCAGCAGCCCTGGACAGAACACCTACGAGCAGTACTTC

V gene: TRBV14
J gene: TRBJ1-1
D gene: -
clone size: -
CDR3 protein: CASSQDPRGPIMNTEAFF
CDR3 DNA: TGTGCCAGCAGCCAAGACCCCAGGGGCCCCATCATGAACACTGAAGCTTTCTTT

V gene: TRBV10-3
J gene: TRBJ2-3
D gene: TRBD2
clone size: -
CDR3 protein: CAISESGAGLAGSSTDTQYF
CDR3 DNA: TGTGCCATCAGTGAGTCCGGGGCGGGACTAGCGGGATCTAGCACAGATACGCAGTATTTT

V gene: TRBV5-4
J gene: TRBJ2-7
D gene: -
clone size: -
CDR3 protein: CASSPFRGLVSYEQYF
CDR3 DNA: TGTGCCAGCAGCCCTTTTAGGGGACTGGTTTCCTACGAGCAGTACTTC

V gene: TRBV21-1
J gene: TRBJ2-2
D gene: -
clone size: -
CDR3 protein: CASSKAGTGGDWTGELFF
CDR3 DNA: TGTGCCAGCAGCAAGGCCGGGACAGGGGGAGATTGGACCGGGGAGCTGTTTTTT

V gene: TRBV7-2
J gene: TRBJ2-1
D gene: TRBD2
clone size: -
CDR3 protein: CASSPRTSDIYNEQFF
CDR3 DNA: TGTGCCAGCAGCCCGCGGACTAGCGACATCTACAATGAGCAGTTCTTC

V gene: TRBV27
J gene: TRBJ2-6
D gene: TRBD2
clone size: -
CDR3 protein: CASCAGTTGANVLTF
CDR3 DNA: TGTGCCAGCTGCGCCGGGACTACTGGGGCCAACGTCCTGACTTTC

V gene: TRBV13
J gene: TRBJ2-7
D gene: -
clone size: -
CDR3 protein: CASSLVLGGSYEQYF
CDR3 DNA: TGTGCCAGCAGCTTAGTGTTGGGGGGCTCCTACGAGCAGTACTTC

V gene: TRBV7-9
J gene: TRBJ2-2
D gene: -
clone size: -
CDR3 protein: CASSPVLNGGELFF
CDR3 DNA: TGTGCCAGCAGCCCGGTCCTAAACGGCGGGGAGCTGTTTTTT

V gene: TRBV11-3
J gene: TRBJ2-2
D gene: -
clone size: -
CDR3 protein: CASSLDPQGTGELFF
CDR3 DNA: TGTGCCAGCAGCTTAGACCCCCAAGGCACCGGGGAGCTGTTTTTT

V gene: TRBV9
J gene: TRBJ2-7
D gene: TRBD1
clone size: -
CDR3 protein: CASSVGGQGYEQYF
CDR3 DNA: TGTGCCAGCAGCGTAGGGGGACAGGGATACGAGCAGTACTTC

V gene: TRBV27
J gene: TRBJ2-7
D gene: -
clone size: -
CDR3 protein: CASSLSLLTLYEQYF
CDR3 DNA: TGTGCCAGCAGTTTATCCCTACTCACCCTCTACGAGCAGTACTTC

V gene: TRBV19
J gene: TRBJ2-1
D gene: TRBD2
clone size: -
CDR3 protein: CASSIGSLAGNEQFF
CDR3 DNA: TGTGCCAGTAGTATAGGTAGTCTAGCGGGGAATGAGCAGTTCTTC

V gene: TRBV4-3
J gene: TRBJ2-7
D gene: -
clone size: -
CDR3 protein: CASSQGNRVGFYEQYF
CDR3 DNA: TGCGCCAGCAGCCAAGGAAACAGGGTGGGATTCTACGAGCAGTACTTC